What follows are 25 T cell receptor beta chains derived from one specimen sequenced in a study of post-analysis software for immune sequencing data. Prepared TCR beta cDNA libraries contained unique molecular identifiers. TCRdb re-analysed the PCR reads in MiXCR, keeping a single row per CDR3 protein. The profile shows more than 500,000 distinct CDR3 sequences, 34% of them singletons. These TCRs' antigens remain unknown. Findings and limits, study-wide: Among four to six TRBV segments more frequent in patients than controls were TRBV5-6, TRBV5-1 and TRBV20-1.

The sample comprised blood. These receptors originate from a girl younger than 18 with multiple sclerosis.

A few counts support this clonotype. The chain uses TRBV3-1 and TRBJ2-1; 8 nucleotides match TRBD2. Trimming took 4 bases from V and 8 from J; bases not matched to a gene: 13. The CDR3 covers 16 residues. The germline CDR1 and CDR2 sequences are LGHDT and YNNKEL (reference sequence). The CDR3 DNA is TGTGCCAGCAGCCCATATTCTTGGCGGGGGGAAGATGAGCAGTTCTTC. This encodes CASSPYSWRGEDEQFF.

This clonotype showed up just a few times. The chain joins TRBV12-3 or TRBV12-4 to TRBJ2-7, with TRBD1 matching over 12 bases. The junction had 4 bases not matched to a gene; V was cut back by 6 bases and J by 4 bases. This CDR3 has 14 amino acids. The CDR3 nucleotides read TGTGCCAGCAGAGGGGACAGGGGGCTTTACGAGCAGTACTTC. Translation: CASRGDRGLYEQYF.

Turning to this clonotype: A much larger clone lies a single base off, so this may be a read error. The chain uses TRBV29-1 and TRBJ2-1; tentatively, D is TRBD2 (5 bases). The J call is doubtful: the DNA matches TRBJ2-7 better. The CDR3 loop spans 16 amino acids. Germline V gene lookup returns CDR1 SQVTM and CDR2 ANQGSEA. The CDR3 reads CSVEDPGPGSYNEQYF. The CDR3 coding sequence is TGCAGCGTTGAAGATCCCGGCCCGGGGTCCTACAATGAGCAGTACTTC.

Concerning this clonotype: The junction and the germline gene differ at one end; a read error may be behind it. The rearrangement joins TRBV5-1 to TRBJ1-2; possibly TRBD1 for D (5 bases). The CDR3 has 13 amino acids. Germline assignment: CDR1 SGHRS and CDR2 YFSETQ. The CDR3 spells CASSLFQGYGYTF. The CDR3 DNA follows: TGCGCCAGCAGCTTGTTCCAGGGATACGGCTACACCTTT.

About this clonotype itself: At one of its ends the junction is not consistent with the germline gene, which may arise from a read error. This chain connects TRBV20-1 to TRBJ2-7; 14 positions match TRBD2. Germline CDR1 and CDR2: DFQATT and SNEGSKA (reference sequence). The CDR3 is made up of 16 amino acids. The CDR3 DNA reads as TGCAGTGCTGGAGATAAGGGGACTAGCGGGGGCTACGAGCAGTACTTC. Translated, it gives CSAGDKGTSGGYEQYF.

The CDR3 loop is CASSFGDRPNYGYTF. CDR3 nucleotides: TGTGCCAGCAGCTTCGGAGACAGGCCTAACTATGGCTACACCTTC. V is TRBV5-5 and J is TRBJ1-2, with TRBD1 as a possible D gene (6 bases). Per the germline V gene, CDR1 is SGHKS and CDR2 is YYEKEE (reference sequence). This CDR3 is 15 amino acids long. V shed 2 bases and J shed 0 bases, with 11 bases lying between them.

This clonotype has only a few counts. The rearrangement uses TRBV20-1 and TRBJ2-3; a possible D gene is TRBD1 (6 bases). Germline V gene sequence: CDR1 DFQATT, CDR2 SNEGSKA (reference sequence). Deletions cut 2 bases from V and 4 bases from J, with 16 bases between. This CDR3 region has 15 residues. CDR3 sequence: CSARNYREVPDTQYF. The CDR3 DNA follows: TGCAGTGCTAGAAACTACAGGGAAGTCCCAGATACGCAGTATTTT.

This clonotype came up a few times. The chain employs TRBV6-6 and TRBJ1-4; the D gene is possibly TRBD1 (5 bases). The germline V gene has CDR1 MNHNY and CDR2 SVGAGI (reference sequence). V was shortened by 6 bases and J by 0 bases, with 11 bases between the two germline ends. The CDR3 runs to 15 residues. CDR3 DNA sequence: TGTGCCAGCAGCGATGGGGCATCAACTAATGAAAAACTGTTTTTT. Amino acid sequence: CASSDGASTNEKLFF.

In this sample, this clonotype turned up many times. The chain joins TRBV10-2 to TRBJ2-7; 10 bases line up with TRBD1. With 4 bases clipped from V and 2 bases from J, the junction kept 2 bases outside the gene matches. CDR1 is WSHSY, CDR2 SAAADI, per germline. The CDR3 runs 14 residues. The CDR3 is CASSVGQGAYEQYF. The CDR3 region has the DNA TGCGCCAGCAGTGTTGGACAGGGGGCCTACGAGCAGTACTTC.

This clonotype was seen more than once but under ten times. The V call is TRBV7-9, the J call TRBJ2-3; 8 nucleotides agree with TRBD2. The CDR3 covers 19 residues. Germline V gives CDR1 SEHNR, CDR2 FQNEAQ (reference sequence). V was clipped by 1 base and J by 2 bases; unmatched bases: 14. The CDR3 nucleotides read TGTGCCAGCAGCTTAGTCGTTGGTTCTGCGGGAGGAATCACAGATACGCAGTATTTT. Amino acid sequence: CASSLVVGSAGGITDTQYF.

This chain connects TRBV20-1 to TRBJ1-6, with a possible D match to TRBD1 (5 bases). Germline V gene sequence: CDR1 DFQATT, CDR2 SNEGSKA (reference sequence). CDR3 length equals 16 residues. Trimming removed 0 bases at V and 7 bases at J, with 16 bases between. CDR3 nucleotide sequence: TGCAGTGCTAGAGATCCGGCGATCGGGGGGAATTCACCCCTCCACTTT. Amino acid sequence: CSARDPAIGGNSPLHF.

This chain joins TRBV12-3 or TRBV12-4 and TRBJ1-4; no reliable D call. The CDR3 is 14 residues long. Between the trimmed V and J ends, which lost 2 bases and 3 bases, there was a span of 7 bases. In DNA, the CDR3 is TGTGCCAGCAGTTTATCCAGCCCTAATGAAAAACTGTTTTTT. This encodes CASSLSSPNEKLFF.

The chain combines TRBV20-1 with TRBJ2-1, with 8 bases that match TRBD1. The CDR3 extends over 15 amino acids. J gave up 1 base and V 1 base, and 3 bases lay outside the gene matches. Germline V gene sequence: CDR1 DFQATT, CDR2 SNEGSKA (reference sequence). The CDR3, as DNA: TGCAGTGCTAGAGCGAGGACAGGGTCCTACAATGAGCAGTTCTTC. It specifies CSARARTGSYNEQFF.

This clonotype was found once. The J gene is TRBJ1-1, the V gene TRBV11-2; unclear D gene. The CDR3 loop spans 13 amino acids. The germline V and J ends were trimmed by 4 bases and 3 bases, with 9 bases remaining between them. CDR1 is SGHAT and CDR2 is FQNNGV in the germline V gene. The CDR3 DNA reads as TGTGCCAGCAGCTCTCAGCGGGACACTGAAGCTTTCTTT. This encodes CASSSQRDTEAFF.

This clonotype was observed a handful of times. This rearrangement joins TRBV5-5 to TRBJ2-5; TRBD2 is a possible D gene (5 bases). This CDR3 comprises 16 residues. Germline-derived CDR1 and CDR2 are SGHKS and YYEKEE (reference sequence). Trimming took off 4 bases at V and 2 bases at J, with 18 bases between the two ends. CDR3 protein: CASSPPPGGGQETQYF. CDR3 nucleotide sequence: TGTGCCAGCAGCCCTCCACCGGGTGGCGGGCAAGAGACCCAGTACTTC.

This clonotype was seen a handful of times. The gene calls are TRBV6-6 and TRBJ2-7; D unresolved. Germline loops: CDR1 MNHNY, CDR2 SVGAGI (reference sequence). The CDR3 is made up of 12 amino acids. CDR3 DNA sequence: TGTGCTGTCCGGAGAGACTCCTACGAGCAGTACTTC. Amino acid sequence: CAVRRDSYEQYF.

The V call is TRBV5-5, the J call TRBJ1-2, with 10 nucleotides matching TRBD1. The CDR3 covers 16 residues. V shed 2 bases, J shed 8 bases, and the junction held 12 bases outside the gene matches. Germline V gene lookup returns CDR1 SGHKS and CDR2 YYEKEE (reference sequence). The CDR3 DNA reads TGTGCCAGCAGCTTCCCCGGGACAGGGGCCCGAGTCGGCTACACCTTC. It specifies CASSFPGTGARVGYTF.

V gene TRBV7-9 combines with J gene TRBJ1-2, with 9 bases identical to TRBD1. The CDR3 totals 15 residues. V was pared by 2 bases and J by 2 bases, with 3 bases of the junction left unmatched. CDR1 is SEHNR, CDR2 FQNEAQ, per germline (reference sequence). DNA for the CDR3: TGTGCCAGCAGCTTATCGGGACAGGGAAACTATGGCTACACCTTC. Its protein product is CASSLSGQGNYGYTF.

This sequence joins TRBV20-1 and TRBJ2-3; possible D gene TRBD2, 7 bases. This CDR3 region has 18 residues. Germline CDR1 reads DFQATT; CDR2 reads SNEGSKA (reference sequence). The ends were cut back, 5 bases at V and 2 bases at J, with 26 bases in the middle. CDR3 amino acids: CSAPKTALQGLYTDTQYF. The CDR3 nucleotides are TGCAGTGCTCCTAAGACTGCCTTACAGGGACTATACACAGATACGCAGTATTTT.

In this sample, this clonotype turned up many times. This chain's CDR3 is CASSLEEHEQFF. In DNA, the CDR3 is TGTGCCAGCAGCTTGGAAGAGCACGAGCAGTTCTTC. The gene calls are TRBV5-6 and TRBJ2-1; D remains ambiguous. Trimming removed 0 bases from V and 10 bases from J, with 8 bases in between. This CDR3 is 12 amino acids long. The V gene's germline CDR1 is SGHDT and CDR2 YYEEEE.

The V gene is TRBV3-1, the J gene TRBJ2-1; the D is unclear. This CDR3 spans 14 amino acids. The V end lost 5 bases, the J end lost 8 bases, and 16 bases lay between the germline ends. Germline V CDR1 and CDR2: LGHDT, YNNKEL (reference sequence). CDR3 amino acids: CASSSHRAEDEQFF. The CDR3 DNA reads TGTGCCAGCAGCTCCCATAGGGCAGAGGATGAGCAGTTCTTC.

This clonotype was detected only once. The rearrangement links TRBV6-2 or TRBV6-3 to TRBJ2-2; 8 positions agree with TRBD1. V shed 6 bases and J 4 bases; nucleotides not matched to a gene: 10. The CDR3 runs 16 residues. Germline V gene lookup returns CDR1 MNHEY and CDR2 SVGEGT. This chain's CDR3 is CASSQARGRRTGELFF. The CDR3 nucleotides read TGTGCCAGCAGCCAAGCCAGGGGGCGACGCACCGGGGAGCTGTTTTTT.

The sample holds a few counts of this clonotype. The genes are TRBV7-2 and TRBJ1-2, with D tentatively TRBD1 (5 bases). Germline V gives CDR1 SGHTA, CDR2 FQGNSA. Trimming removed 0 bases from V and 8 bases from J, with 16 bases in between. The CDR3 covers 15 residues. The CDR3 spells CASSLAWTSPGGYTF. CDR3 nucleotide sequence: TGTGCCAGCAGCTTAGCCTGGACATCGCCGGGGGGCTACACCTTC.

The sample holds a few counts of this clonotype. V is TRBV6-5 and J is TRBJ2-1, with D possibly matching TRBD1 (5 bases). The CDR3 totals 15 residues. CDR1 and CDR2 (germline): MNHEY, SVGAGI. Trimming took off 0 bases at V and 7 bases at J, with 13 bases between the two ends. The CDR3 protein is CASSYSFGQGNEQFF. The CDR3 bases are TGTGCCAGCAGTTACTCGTTTGGGCAGGGTAATGAGCAGTTCTTC.

There are a few counts of this clonotype. The chain links TRBV29-1 to TRBJ2-1, with D possibly TRBD1 on 5 matching bases. Trimming took off 1 base at V and 2 bases at J, with 15 bases between the two ends. The CDR3 contains 16 residues. Germline CDR1 SQVTM, CDR2 ANQGSEA. CDR3 sequence reads: CSVEGLDRKPYNEQFF. The DNA for the CDR3 is TGCAGCGTTGAAGGCCTCGACAGAAAACCCTACAATGAGCAGTTCTTC.